The clone carrying this TCR beta chain was observed a few times. Additional DNA sequences in this sample encode the identical CDR3. The ends lost 0 bases at V and 6 bases at J; junction bases unmatched: 5. The CDR3 spans 16 residues. CDR1 and CDR2 (germline): SGHRS, YFSETQ. This sample was taken from a study of blood T cell repertoires in COVID-19. In the source study's methods: Amplified reference gene primers provided the basis for estimating nucleated cell counts. The assay was immunoSEQ multiplex PCR, and TCRdb's table has in-frame clones only and misses some. V and J calls plus clone size are reproduced from that table; the DNA served to infer D and trimming. Counted here are about 300,000 clones, about 89% occurring once; the ten biggest clones make up under 3%.

Sequenced: PBMCs or T cells enriched from blood (not recorded which). The chain couples TRBV5-1 to TRBJ2-3, with TRBD2 matching 12 bases. This receptor was obtained from a woman aged 18-29 years who had recovered from COVID-19. The CDR3 DNA reads TGCGCCAGCAGCTTGGGACTAGCGGGAGAAGCGGATACGCAGTATTTT. The encoded protein is CASSLGLAGEADTQYF.